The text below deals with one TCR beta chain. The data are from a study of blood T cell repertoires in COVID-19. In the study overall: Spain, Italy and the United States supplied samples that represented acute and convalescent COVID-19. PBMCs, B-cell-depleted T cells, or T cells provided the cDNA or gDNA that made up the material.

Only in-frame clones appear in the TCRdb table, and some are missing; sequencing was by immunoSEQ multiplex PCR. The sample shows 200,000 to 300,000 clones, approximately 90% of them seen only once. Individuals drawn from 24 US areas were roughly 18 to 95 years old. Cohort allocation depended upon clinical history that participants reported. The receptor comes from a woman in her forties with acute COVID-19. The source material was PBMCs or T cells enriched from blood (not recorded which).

The CDR3 bases are TGTGCCAGCAGTTTACCGAGGGGCGGGGGGCAGTTCTTC. It encodes CASSLPRGGGQFF. The chain has TRBV27 and TRBJ2-1, with 7 nucleotides matching TRBD2. J gave up 12 bases and V 2 bases, and 7 bases lay outside the gene matches. In germline, CDR1 is MNHEY, CDR2 SMNVEV (reference sequence). CDR3 length: 13 amino acids.